This TCR beta chain was documented in a study of CD4+ T cells in melanoma. The CDR3 has 15 amino acids. V lost 6 bases, J lost 1 base, and 6 bases stayed unmatched. Germline CDR1 reads SNHLY; CDR2 reads FYNNEI. Points on this clone: Its antigen is not identified.

Study findings and constraints: A reported correlation linked neoantigen-specific CD4+ T cells to CD8+, macrophage and B cell function.

Profiled with immunoSEQ multiplex PCR; TCRdb holds only in-frame clones, not every one. The sample has about 10,000 clones, roughly two thirds seen once. This chain links TRBV2 with TRBJ1-2, with TRBD1 matching 9 bases. The sequenced sample consisted of cells from a culture (not recorded whether cultured in vitro). The origin of this receptor is a human donor with melanoma. The CDR3 DNA is TGTGCCAGCAGATCCCCGGACAGGGGTAACTATGGCTACACCTTC. Amino acids: CASRSPDRGNYGYTF. Variable domain in full (rest from reference TRBV2 and TRBJ1-2): EPEVTQTPSHQVTQMGQEVILRCVPISNHLYFYWYRQILGQKVEFLVSFYNNEISEKSEIFDDQFSVERPDGSNFTLKIRSTKLEDSAMYFCASRSPDRGNYGYTFGSGTRLTVV.